Presented here are 21 T cell receptor beta chains from one specimen sequenced in a study of T cell repertoires in cytomegalovirus infection (dated by TCRdb to between 2019 and 2020). TCRdb shows the sequencer as Illumina HiSeq 1500. In-frame beta chains were kept once TCRdb had trimmed the public reads at Q25 with fastp and called clones with MiXCR. Every entry covers one CDR3 protein and lists the most common genes and DNA from its rows. The sample contains some 440,000 distinct CDR3 sequences, about 33% of them found a single time. The ten most abundant clones make up approximately 15% of the sample. The sequencing input was PBMCs. These receptors were taken from a human donor in good health (CMV status not recorded). Some clones in this sample may be carry-over from other donors' samples.

This clonotype occurred a few times. The rearrangement uses TRBV7-2 and TRBJ2-7; 8 bases agree with TRBD2. The CDR3 is made up of 13 amino acids. V was clipped by 5 bases and J by 3 bases; unmatched bases: 3. CDR1 SGHTA and CDR2 FQGNSA come from the germline V gene. CDR3 coding DNA: TGTGCCAGCAGCCGGGGGGGGATCTACGAGCAGTACTTC. It yields the protein CASSRGGIYEQYF.

This clonotype occurred a few times. J is TRBJ1-3 and V is TRBV6-5; TRBD1 is a possible D gene (5 bases). The CDR3 is 16 amino acids. Germline loops: CDR1 MNHEY, CDR2 SVGAGI. V lost 5 bases, J lost 0 bases, and 14 bases lay in between. CDR3 sequence (DNA): TGTGCCAGCAGTCCGGGACGGACGCTCTCTGGAAACACCATATATTTT. This encodes CASSPGRTLSGNTIYF.

This clonotype was seen once. A read error may produce the germline difference seen at one junction end. This chain uses TRBV5-5 with TRBJ1-5; D is perhaps TRBD1 (6 bases). The germline V gene encodes CDR1 SGHKS and CDR2 YYEKEE (reference sequence). The CDR3 totals 16 residues. The CDR3 nucleotides are TGTGCCAGCAGCTTAACATTGGGGGGCGCAGGGCAGCCCCAGCATTTC. Translated, it gives CASSLTLGGAGQPQHF.

This clonotype was found a few times. This chain links TRBV5-1 with TRBJ2-7; D is tentatively TRBD1 or TRBD2 (5 bases each). Trimming took 0 bases from V and 5 from J, leaving 15 bases between them. Germline values: CDR1 SGHRS, CDR2 YFSETQ. This CDR3 is built from 15 residues. The CDR3 loop reads CASSLDGAGLDEQYF. Written as DNA, the CDR3 is TGCGCCAGCAGCTTGGACGGGGCCGGTTTAGACGAGCAGTACTTC.

The V call is TRBV28, the J call TRBJ1-1, with 9 bases identical to TRBD1. The CDR3 has 20 amino acids. Germline assignment: CDR1 MDHEN and CDR2 SYDVKM. V gave up 3 bases and J gave up 3 bases; unmatched junction bases: 20. CDR3 amino acids: CASSFVPSKDRGLEDTEAFF. DNA for the CDR3: TGTGCCAGCAGTTTTGTTCCATCTAAGGACAGGGGACTTGAGGACACTGAAGCTTTCTTT.

The V and J genes are TRBV6-1 and TRBJ2-3; TRBD1 agrees at 11 bases. The V gene end was trimmed by 5 bases and the J gene end by 4 bases; junction bases not matched to a gene: 8. The CDR3 runs 16 residues. Germline loops: CDR1 MNHNS, CDR2 SASEGT. The CDR3 spells CASSYADRGHSDTQYF. For the CDR3, the DNA is TGTGCCAGCAGTTACGCGGACAGGGGGCATTCAGATACGCAGTATTTT.

The V call is TRBV11-2, the J call TRBJ1-2; TRBD1 might be the D (5 bases). V was cut by 1 base and J by 2 bases, with 17 bases left in between. Per the germline V gene, CDR1 is SGHAT and CDR2 is FQNNGV. This CDR3 has 17 amino acids. CDR3 amino acids: CASSLASGRPMNYGYTF. The DNA of the CDR3 is TGTGCCAGCAGCTTAGCCTCAGGGAGGCCTATGAACTATGGCTACACCTTC.

The chain combines TRBV6-1 with TRBJ2-5; D uncertain. The CDR3 has 12 amino acids. Germline V gene data show CDR1 as MNHNS and CDR2 as SASEGT. V lost 4 bases, J lost 5 bases, and 8 bases lay in between. The CDR3 nucleotides read TGTGCCAGCAGTGTTTCCCAGGAGACCCAGTACTTC. Translating gives CASSVSQETQYF.

Regarding this clonotype: This may stem from a read error, because a much larger clone lies one nucleotide away. DNA for the CDR3: TGTGCCAGCAGTTTAGAGATGGCGGGGAAACCCTACAAGGAGCAGTTCTTC. Its protein is CASSLEMAGKPYKEQFF. This chain uses TRBV12-3 or TRBV12-4 with TRBJ2-1; perhaps TRBD2 as D (6 bases). The CDR3 runs to 17 residues.

Many counts were recorded for this clonotype. This sequence joins TRBV7-8 and TRBJ1-5; D is unresolved. Trimming stripped 0 bases from V and 0 bases from J, with 6 bases between. This CDR3 has 15 amino acids. Germline V gene data show CDR1 as SGHVS and CDR2 as FQNEAQ. The CDR3 is CASSLASVSNQPQHF. The CDR3 nucleotides are TGTGCCAGCAGCTTAGCGTCAGTTAGCAATCAGCCCCAGCATTTT.

V gene TRBV5-4 combines with J gene TRBJ1-1; D is uncertain. V lost 0 bases, J lost 8 bases, and 5 bases lay in between. There are 11 residues in the CDR3. Germline V gene lookup returns CDR1 SGHNT and CDR2 YYREEE (reference sequence). This CDR3 is CASSLDQEAFF. In DNA form, the CDR3 reads TGTGCCAGCAGCTTGGACCAGGAAGCTTTCTTT.

Only a few counts were recorded for this clonotype. CDR3: CASSLNQGQNTEAFF. The CDR3 nucleotides are TGTGCCAGCAGTTTGAACCAGGGACAGAACACTGAAGCTTTCTTT. The chain combines TRBV12-3 or TRBV12-4 with TRBJ1-1; D is possibly TRBD1 (6 bases). Trimming removed 3 bases at V and 1 base at J, with 12 bases between. The CDR3 covers 15 residues.

On this clonotype itself: This likely comes from a read error, as the CDR3 has no conserved phenylalanine or tryptophan at its end. The V and J genes are TRBV12-3 or TRBV12-4 and TRBJ2-2; TRBD1 matches 8 bases. J lost 4 bases, V lost 6 bases, and 7 bases had no gene match. This CDR3 is built from 15 residues. CDR3 sequence: CASRSGGRGTGELFL. DNA for the CDR3: TGTGCCAGCAGGTCAGGGGGCCGTGGCACCGGGGAGCTGTTTTTG.

There are a few counts of this clonotype. DNA for the CDR3: TGTGCCAGCAGCCCCCCCCCCACAGGGGCGGTGGTCACTGAAGCTTTCTTT. This gives the protein CASSPPPTGAVVTEAFF. This sequence joins TRBV5-4 and TRBJ1-1, with 7 bases matching TRBD1. In germline, CDR1 is SGHNT, CDR2 YYREEE (reference sequence). This CDR3 has 17 residues. Trimming took 4 bases from V and 4 from J; bases not matched to a gene: 16.

To note about this clonotype: This sequence may be a read error, since a much larger clone differs from it by one base. The rearrangement uses TRBV6-2 or TRBV6-3 and TRBJ1-1; 10 positions match TRBD1. This CDR3 comprises 16 residues. The germline gives CDR1 MNHEY, CDR2 SVGEGT. DNA of the CDR3: TGTGCCCGCAGTTACCCGGGACAGGGGTCACCCGCGGAAGCTTTCTTT. Translation gives CARSYPGQGSPAEAFF.

This chain joins TRBV11-2 and TRBJ1-2, with 8 bases identical to TRBD1. Per germline, CDR1 SGHAT and CDR2 FQNNGV. V lost 0 bases, J lost 4 bases, and 7 bases stayed unmatched. The CDR3 has 16 residues. The CDR3 protein is CASSLDQGAAGYGYTF. The DNA of the CDR3 is TGTGCCAGCAGCTTAGATCAGGGGGCAGCTGGCTATGGCTACACCTTC.

Note on this clonotype: This sequence may be a read error, since a much larger clone differs from it by one base. Since no conserved phenylalanine or tryptophan closes the CDR3, a read error is the likely cause. The chain uses TRBV7-6 and TRBJ2-2; 10 bases match TRBD1. The CDR3 totals 17 residues. Germline V gives CDR1 SGHVS, CDR2 FNYEAQ. J lost 0 bases, V lost 3 bases, and 4 bases had no gene match. The CDR3 loop reads CASSFVTGGSNTGELFL. In DNA form, the CDR3 reads TGTGCCAGCAGCTTCGTGACAGGGGGCTCGAACACCGGGGAGCTGTTTTTG.

This clonotype occurred a few times. V usage is TRBV19 and J usage is TRBJ1-5; 8 nucleotides line up with TRBD1. The length of the CDR3 is 15 residues. The junction had 4 bases not matched to a gene; V was cut back by 4 bases and J by 2 bases. Germline lookup yields CDR1 LNHDA and CDR2 SQIVND (reference sequence). This CDR3 is CASSKDRGGNQPQHF. CDR3 coding DNA: TGTGCCAGTAGTAAAGACAGGGGAGGCAATCAGCCCCAGCATTTT.

Remarks on this clonotype: Germline and junction disagree at one end, which may indicate a read error. The chain joins TRBV20-1 to TRBJ1-6; 12 bases agree with TRBD1. CDR1 DFQATT and CDR2 SNEGSKA come from the germline V gene (reference sequence). The CDR3 spans 15 residues. CDR3 sequence: CSAGGQGAYNSPLNF. The CDR3 region has the DNA TGCAGTGCTGGGGGACAGGGGGCGTATAATTCACCCCTCAACTTT.

A remark on this clonotype: In this CDR3 the conserved last residue, phenylalanine or tryptophan, is missing, so a read error is likely. The chain uses TRBV19 and TRBJ2-5; D is perhaps TRBD1 (6 bases). V was clipped by 3 bases and J by 3 bases, with 11 bases between them. CDR1 and CDR2 from the germline V gene are LNHDA and SQIVND (reference sequence). CDR3 length: 14 residues. CDR3 nucleotide sequence: TGTGCCAGTAGTATGGTGGGGGCGAAAGAGACCCAGTACTTA. Protein product: CASSMVGAKETQYL.

This clonotype was observed a handful of times. The chain employs TRBV11-2 and TRBJ1-1; no definite D call. Between the trimmed V and J ends, which lost 1 base and 2 bases, there was a span of 11 bases. Germline CDR1 is SGHAT and CDR2 is FQNNGV. CDR3 length: 15 residues. CDR3 amino acids: CASSLAERGNTEAFF. The CDR3 coding sequence is TGTGCCAGCAGCTTAGCCGAGCGGGGAAACACTGAAGCTTTCTTT.